One and the same sample provided the 32 T cell receptor beta chains below, sequenced in a study of control samples from healthy donors and cancer patients. The protocol was immunoSEQ multiplex PCR, while the TCRdb copy is restricted to in-frame clones and leaves out a portion. This table holds around 170,000 clones, around 88% found once. The sequenced sample consisted of blood. These receptors came from a woman in her twenties or thirties in good health.

The V call is TRBV27, the J call TRBJ1-1; TRBD1 might be the D (5 bases). The length of the CDR3 is 14 residues. CDR1 MNHEY and CDR2 SMNVEV come from the germline V gene (reference sequence). Trimming took 1 base from V and 5 from J, leaving 11 bases between them. CDR3 nucleotide sequence: TGTGCCAGCAGTTTATACCGGGGGAGGACTGAAGCTTTCTTT. Protein: CASSLYRGRTEAFF.

The chain is built from TRBV15 and TRBJ2-3; 13 nucleotides agree with TRBD2. The CDR3 is 18 amino acids. In germline, CDR1 is LNHNV, CDR2 YYDKDF (reference sequence). V lost 1 base, J lost 0 bases, and 4 bases stayed unmatched. CDR3 bases: TGTGCCACCAGCAGAGGGACTAGCGGGAGCCGCAGCACAGATACGCAGTATTTT. It yields the protein CATSRGTSGSRSTDTQYF.

The V and J genes are TRBV30 and TRBJ1-5; no clear D gene. The length of the CDR3 is 14 residues. V was shortened by 1 base and J by 0 bases, with 7 bases between the two germline ends. Germline values: CDR1 GTSNPN, CDR2 SVGIG (reference sequence). CDR3 residues: CAWSEGNSNQPQHF. CDR3 nucleotide sequence: TGTGCCTGGAGTGAAGGGAATAGCAATCAGCCCCAGCATTTT.

The chain has TRBV6-5 and TRBJ1-2; 7 nucleotides match TRBD1. Germline lookup yields CDR1 MNHEY and CDR2 SVGAGI. The trim removed 7 bases at V and 2 bases at J, leaving 4 bases unmatched. The CDR3 has 13 amino acids. The CDR3 DNA is TGTGCCAGCAAAAACAGGGGAAACTATGGCTACACCTTC. This encodes CASKNRGNYGYTF.

The chain links TRBV5-1 to TRBJ2-5; D is uncertain. This CDR3 region has 13 residues. V was cut by 2 bases and J by 2 bases, with 7 bases left in between. Germline V lookup: CDR1 SGHRS, CDR2 YFSETQ. The CDR3 region is CASSFPGQETQYF. Here the CDR3 DNA reads TGCGCCAGCAGCTTCCCTGGGCAAGAGACCCAGTACTTC.

The rearrangement uses TRBV24-1 and TRBJ2-7; D uncertain. Deletions cut 1 base from V and 3 bases from J, with 21 bases between. This CDR3 is 18 amino acids long. The germline V gene has CDR1 KGHDR and CDR2 SFDVKD. The chain's CDR3 is CATSDLSPSGRRVYEQYV. The DNA for the CDR3 is TGTGCCACCAGTGATTTAAGCCCGTCCGGTAGAAGAGTCTACGAGCAGTACGTC.

The chain uses TRBV18 and TRBJ2-2, with D perhaps matching TRBD2 (7 bases). Trimming stripped 5 bases from V and 4 bases from J, with 14 bases between. The CDR3 has 15 amino acids. The germline CDR1 and CDR2 sequences are KGHSH and LQKENI. The CDR3 bases are TGTGCCAGCTCAACCGGGGGGCGTACCACCGGGGAGCTGTTTTTT. It encodes CASSTGGRTTGELFF.

CDR3 sequence: CASSFRGRQFF. CDR3 nucleotide sequence: TGTGCCAGCAGTTTTCGGGGGCGGCAGTTCTTC. V and J are TRBV12-3 or TRBV12-4 and TRBJ2-1; the D call may be TRBD1 or TRBD2 (6 bases each). This CDR3 contains 11 residues. V dropped 3 bases and J dropped 12 bases, with 9 bases sitting between them.

Only one count was recorded for this clone. The chain employs TRBV28 and TRBJ1-2, with D perhaps TRBD1 (5 bases). V lost 9 bases to trimming and J lost 0 bases, with 8 bases between them. The germline CDR1 and CDR2 sequences are MDHEN and SYDVKM. This CDR3 contains 12 residues. CDR3 coding DNA: TGTGCCAGGGGGGGTGCTAACTATGGCTACACCTTC. It codes for CARGGANYGYTF.

This rearrangement joins TRBV12-3 or TRBV12-4 to TRBJ1-2; D remains unclear. V was shortened by 6 bases and J by 6 bases, with 14 bases between the two germline ends. The CDR3 loop spans 13 amino acids. CDR3 sequence (DNA): TGTGCCAGCAGCTCCCCCGGGAATAATGGCTACACCTTC. Amino acid sequence: CASSSPGNNGYTF.

This chain connects TRBV29-1 to TRBJ2-7; 8 bases fit TRBD1. The CDR3 runs to 17 residues. Germline CDR1 is SQVTM and CDR2 is ANQGSEA. J was trimmed by 6 bases and V by 3 bases; bases with no gene match: 19. Here the CDR3 DNA reads TGCAGCGTTGATGACAGAGACAGGGGCTCGCCAACGGGCGAGCAGTACTTC. This encodes CSVDDRDRGSPTGEQYF.

Of note for this clone: Other DNA sequences in the same sample also yield this CDR3. This chain uses TRBV11-2 with TRBJ2-1, with D unclear. CDR3 size: 11 residues. Trimming took off 6 bases at V and 4 bases at J, with 4 bases between the two ends. In germline, CDR1 is SGHAT, CDR2 FQNNGV. CDR3 amino acids: CASSVYNEQFF. The CDR3 DNA follows: TGTGCCAGCAGTGTATACAATGAGCAGTTCTTC.

J is TRBJ1-1 and V is TRBV12-3 or TRBV12-4; 7 bases line up with TRBD1. The CDR3 covers 13 residues. With V trimmed by 7 bases and J by 1 base, 3 bases remained unmatched. The CDR3, as DNA: TGTGCCAGCACTGGGACAGCGAACACTGAAGCTTTCTTT. This encodes CASTGTANTEAFF.

V usage is TRBV3-1 (or the pseudogene TRBV3-2) and J usage is TRBJ2-1, with D unclear. CDR3 length equals 16 residues. Between the trimmed V and J ends, which lost 4 bases and 0 bases, there was a span of 13 bases. CDR1 and CDR2 (germline): LGHDT, YNNKEL (reference sequence). In nucleotides, the CDR3 is TGTGCCAGCAGCCCCCGTAGGGCACGCTCCTACAATGAGCAGTTCTTC. It translates to CASSPRRARSYNEQFF.

This clone has a handful of counts. V gene TRBV28 combines with J gene TRBJ1-5; D uncertain. CDR1 and CDR2 (germline): MDHEN, SYDVKM. The CDR3 extends over 14 amino acids. Trimming cost V 3 bases and J 5 bases, with 11 bases left between them. The CDR3 bases are TGTGCCAGCAGTTTGTTTGGAGTGGATCAGCCCCAGCATTTT. It codes for CASSLFGVDQPQHF.

The chain is built from TRBV10-3 and TRBJ2-7; D gene ambiguous. Deletions cut 3 bases from V and 2 bases from J, with 17 bases between. This CDR3 comprises 16 residues. From germline, CDR1 is ENHRY and CDR2 SYGVKD. The CDR3: CAISDPGQDPTYEQYF. The DNA of the CDR3 is TGTGCCATCAGTGACCCTGGGCAGGATCCTACCTACGAGCAGTACTTC.

This chain connects TRBV29-1 to TRBJ2-7; 13 nucleotides align to TRBD2. After removal of 7 bases from V and 3 bases from J, the junction contained 12 bases not matched to a gene. CDR1 SQVTM and CDR2 ANQGSEA come from the germline V gene. The CDR3 runs to 16 residues. CDR3 in DNA: TGCAGCGCATCTACTTCATGGACTAGCGGGAGCTACGAGCAGTACTTC. This gives the protein CSASTSWTSGSYEQYF.

The chain has TRBV7-9 and TRBJ2-7; D unresolved. The CDR3 is 13 residues long. V dropped 5 bases and J dropped 4 bases, with 12 bases sitting between them. Germline loops: CDR1 SEHNR, CDR2 FQNEAQ (reference sequence). The CDR3 loop is CASSPRLAYEQYF. CDR3 nucleotide sequence: TGTGCCAGCAGCCCCCGGCTTGCGTACGAGCAGTACTTC.

The chain couples TRBV15 to TRBJ2-3, with a possible D match to TRBD1 (5 bases). V shed 1 base and J shed 9 bases, with 17 bases lying between them. Germline loops: CDR1 LNHNV, CDR2 YYDKDF (reference sequence). This CDR3 comprises 15 residues. DNA for the CDR3: TGTGCCACCAGCAGAGTTGGGGCTGGCCTGGGGACGCAGTATTTT. It specifies CATSRVGAGLGTQYF.

About this clone itself: The identical CDR3 is also encoded by other nucleotide sequences in the sample. This chain links TRBV5-6 with TRBJ1-1; D call uncertain. V lost 0 bases and J lost 1, with 4 bases in between. Looked up from germline, CDR1 is SGHDT and CDR2 is YYEEEE. The CDR3 has 13 residues. CDR3 DNA sequence: TGTGCCAGCAGCTTGGGAGGGAACACTGAAGCTTTCTTT. Protein product: CASSLGGNTEAFF.

The chain employs TRBV13 and TRBJ2-5, with 7 bases lining up with TRBD2. This CDR3 spans 13 amino acids. Germline loops: CDR1 PRHDT, CDR2 FYEKMQ (reference sequence). V gave up 5 bases and J gave up 3 bases; unmatched junction bases: 3. CDR3 nucleotide sequence: TGTGCCAGCAGCCTCGGGACTAAAGAGACCCAGTACTTC. It specifies CASSLGTKETQYF.

The chain couples TRBV5-6 to TRBJ1-2; D is possibly TRBD1 (5 bases). Germline loops: CDR1 SGHDT, CDR2 YYEEEE. Between the trimmed V and J ends, which lost 0 bases and 4 bases, there was a span of 10 bases. The CDR3 consists of 14 residues. CDR3: CASSLVGAVYGYTF. In DNA form, the CDR3 reads TGTGCCAGCAGCTTGGTAGGGGCGGTCTATGGCTACACCTTC.

The CDR3 DNA follows: TGTGCCAGCAGCTTACTTGTAGGCGGGAGAGGGACTGAAGCTTTCTTT. Encoded protein: CASSLLVGGRGTEAFF. The V and J genes are TRBV7-8 and TRBJ1-1; D not resolved. In germline, CDR1 is SGHVS, CDR2 FQNEAQ. The CDR3 length is 16 residues. The V gene lost 2 bases and the J gene lost 5 bases, with 18 bases spanning the gap.

This clone showed up just a few times. The chain combines TRBV6-1 with TRBJ1-5; tentative D call: TRBD1 (6 bases). CDR3 length: 16 residues. Trimming removed 2 bases at V and 2 bases at J, with 13 bases between. Germline loops: CDR1 MNHNS, CDR2 SASEGT. This CDR3 reads CASSERGEVGNQPQHF. CDR3 nucleotide sequence: TGTGCCAGCAGTGAAAGGGGGGAAGTCGGCAATCAGCCCCAGCATTTT.

The J gene is TRBJ1-1, the V gene TRBV29-1; the D is unclear. The CDR3 is made up of 17 amino acids. Germline V gene sequence: CDR1 SQVTM, CDR2 ANQGSEA. The ends were cut back, 1 base at V and 5 bases at J, with 23 bases in the middle. The CDR3 DNA follows: TGCAGCGTTGAAGGCCAGTTGCTGTTCGGGATTGTAACTGAAGCTTTCTTT. Amino acid sequence: CSVEGQLLFGIVTEAFF.

This clone came up once. The rearrangement links TRBV5-1 to TRBJ1-2; D uncertain. Germline V gene data show CDR1 as SGHRS and CDR2 as YFSETQ. V was trimmed by 0 bases and J by 7 bases, leaving 10 bases between them. The CDR3 length is 13 residues. The CDR3 nucleotides are TGCGCCAGCAGCTTGGCGGAAGGGCTTGGCTACACCTTC. This sequence encodes CASSLAEGLGYTF.

The rearrangement joins TRBV12-3 or TRBV12-4 to TRBJ1-1; D is undetermined. V was clipped by 3 bases and J by 3 bases, with 2 bases between them. The CDR3 loop spans 11 amino acids. The CDR3 coding sequence is TGTGCCAGCAGTTTGGACACTGAAGCTTTCTTT. Translated, it gives CASSLDTEAFF.

The V and J genes are TRBV5-5 and TRBJ2-7; 7 bases are shared with TRBD1. The CDR3 has 16 residues. V trimming: 1 base; J trimming: 4 bases; junction bases outside the gene matches: 11. Germline V gives CDR1 SGHKS, CDR2 YYEKEE (reference sequence). This chain's CDR3 is CASSLPPGQRLYEQYF. The DNA for the CDR3 is TGTGCCAGCAGCTTGCCCCCGGGACAGCGCTTGTACGAGCAGTACTTC. The full variable domain, in which reference TRBV5-5 and TRBJ2-7 provide the parts outside the CDR3, is DAGVTQSPTHLIKTRGQQVTLRCSPISGHKSVSWYQQVLGQGPQFIFQYYEKEERGRGNFPDRFSARQFPNYSSELNVNALLLGDSALYLCASSLPPGQRLYEQYFGPGTRLTVT.

This rearrangement joins TRBV29-1 to TRBJ1-2; perhaps TRBD1 as D (5 bases). Per the germline V gene, CDR1 is SQVTM and CDR2 is ANQGSEA. The CDR3 extends over 14 amino acids. The V end was cut by 4 bases, the J end by 4 bases, with 16 bases between. CDR3 region: CSVAGQGLLYGYTF. For the CDR3, the DNA is TGCAGCGTTGCTGGCCAGGGATTACTCTATGGCTACACCTTC.

The rearrangement joins TRBV5-1 to TRBJ2-5, with D possibly matching TRBD1 (6 bases). The germline V and J ends were trimmed by 4 bases and 4 bases, with 20 bases remaining between them. The CDR3 totals 16 residues. Germline assignment: CDR1 SGHRS and CDR2 YFSETQ. CDR3 loop: CASSPRVGALGETQYF. For the CDR3, the DNA is TGCGCCAGCAGCCCTAGGGTGGGGGCGCTCGGAGAGACCCAGTACTTC.

The V call is TRBV6-6, the J call TRBJ1-1; no firm D call. Trimming removed 7 bases at V and 2 bases at J, with 17 bases between. This CDR3 is 15 amino acids long. Germline-derived CDR1 and CDR2 are MNHNY and SVGAGI (reference sequence). The CDR3 DNA reads TGTGCCAGCAATCAAATCGACACGGCTAACACTGAAGCTTTCTTT. This codes for CASNQIDTANTEAFF.

The genes are TRBV11-2 and TRBJ2-1, with TRBD2 as a possible D gene (6 bases). Trimming left V 3 bases short and J 2 bases short, with 20 bases between. The CDR3 loop spans 18 amino acids. Germline CDR1 is SGHAT and CDR2 is FQNNGV. The CDR3 DNA is TGTGCCAGCAGCTTTAGCCTATGGGGAGGCGGGACCTACAATGAGCAGTTCTTC. It encodes CASSFSLWGGGTYNEQFF.